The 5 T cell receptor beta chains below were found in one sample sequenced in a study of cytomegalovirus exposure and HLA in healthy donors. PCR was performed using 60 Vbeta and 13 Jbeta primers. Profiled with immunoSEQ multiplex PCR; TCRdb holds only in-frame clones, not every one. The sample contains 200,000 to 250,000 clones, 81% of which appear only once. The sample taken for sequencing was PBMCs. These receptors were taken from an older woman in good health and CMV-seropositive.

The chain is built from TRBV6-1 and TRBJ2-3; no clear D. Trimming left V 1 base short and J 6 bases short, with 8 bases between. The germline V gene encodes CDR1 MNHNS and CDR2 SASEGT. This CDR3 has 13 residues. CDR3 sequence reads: CASSEGPVDTQYF. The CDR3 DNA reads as TGTGCCAGCAGTGAAGGCCCGGTGGATACGCAGTATTTT.

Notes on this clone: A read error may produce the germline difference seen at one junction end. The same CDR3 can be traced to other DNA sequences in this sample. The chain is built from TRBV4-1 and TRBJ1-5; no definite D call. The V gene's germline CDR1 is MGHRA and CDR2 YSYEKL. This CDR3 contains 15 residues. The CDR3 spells CASSQDMRSNQPQHF. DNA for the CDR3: TGCGCCAGCAGCCAAGATATGCGTAGCAACCAGCCCCAGCATTTT.

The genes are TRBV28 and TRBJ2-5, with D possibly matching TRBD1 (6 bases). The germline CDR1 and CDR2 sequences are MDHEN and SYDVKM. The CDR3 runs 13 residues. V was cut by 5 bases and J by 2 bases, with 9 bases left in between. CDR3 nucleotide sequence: TGTGCCAGCAGTGTAGGGGGACAAGAGACCCAGTACTTC. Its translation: CASSVGGQETQYF.

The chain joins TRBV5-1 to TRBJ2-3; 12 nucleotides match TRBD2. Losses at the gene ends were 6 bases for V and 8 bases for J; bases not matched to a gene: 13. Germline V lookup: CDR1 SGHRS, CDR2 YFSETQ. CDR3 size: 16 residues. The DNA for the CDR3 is TGCGCCAGCACCCTCCCGCTAGCGGGAGGGACTGGTACGCAGTATTTT. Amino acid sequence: CASTLPLAGGTGTQYF.

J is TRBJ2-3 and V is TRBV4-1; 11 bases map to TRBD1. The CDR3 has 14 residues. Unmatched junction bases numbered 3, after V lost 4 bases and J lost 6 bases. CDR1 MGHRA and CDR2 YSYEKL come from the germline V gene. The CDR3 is CASSLDRGLDTQYF. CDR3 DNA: TGCGCCAGCAGCCTGGACAGGGGGCTCGATACGCAGTATTTT.